These T cell receptor beta chains were read from a single sample in a study of T cells in Graves' hyperthyroidism and ophthalmopathy. TCRdb used MiXCR to reprocess the multiplex PCR reads, holding one entry per CDR3 protein. The sample shows 600,000 or so distinct CDR3 sequences, more than 45% of them seen only once. Material for sequencing was peripheral blood or thyroid tissue (not recorded which). Receptor source: a woman aged 18-30 years with Graves' hyperthyroidism. Both conserved end residues are trimmed from each CDR3.

v_call,j_call,cdr3_aa
TRBV7-8,TRBJ2-5,ASSPFGGETQY
TRBV2,TRBJ1-1,ASSESGTGATEAF
TRBV20-1,TRBJ2-7,SARARTSGIHEQY
TRBV7-9,TRBJ1-4,ASSLGQDEKLF
TRBV7-8,TRBJ1-2,ASSNQGNYGYT
TRBV14,TRBJ1-2,ASILGGSGGYT
TRBV11-1,TRBJ1-4,ASSLAYRKPNEKLF
TRBV20-1,TRBJ2-5,SALPPGEETQY
TRBV10-1,TRBJ1-1,ASSESFRGQKAF
TRBV10-3,TRBJ1-1,AIGQNTEAF
TRBV12-5,TRBJ1-2,ACRKGVGYT
TRBV6-5,TRBJ2-7,ASSYGRDGTYEQY
TRBV4-1,TRBJ1-5,ASSQDTSIAQH
TRBV2,TRBJ2-7,ASSQFPRDRVNEQY
TRBV7-9,TRBJ2-5,ASSPGLAIGETQY
TRBV10-3,TRBJ1-3,ATQGAPGLSGNTIY
TRBV2,TRBJ1-5,AISDSRDRGWGADQPQH
TRBV15,TRBJ1-4,ATSRDSGAWEKLF
TRBV7-6,TRBJ2-7,ASSTNYEQY
TRBV20-1,TRBJ2-7,SAPRGGEQY
TRBV10-3,TRBJ1-5,ASSYVLGRYNQPQH
TRBV7-9,TRBJ2-2,ASSIGLADTGELF
TRBV19,TRBJ1-5,ASTGAGNVKPQH
TRBV6-4,TRBJ1-4,ASSDRGIPEKLF
TRBV11-2,TRBJ2-5,ASSELGTGRGETQY
TRBV6-4,TRBJ1-5,ASSDSDQPRH
TRBV10-3,TRBJ2-7,ASSYPNEQY
TRBV11-1,TRBJ2-7,ASSSRATRYEQY